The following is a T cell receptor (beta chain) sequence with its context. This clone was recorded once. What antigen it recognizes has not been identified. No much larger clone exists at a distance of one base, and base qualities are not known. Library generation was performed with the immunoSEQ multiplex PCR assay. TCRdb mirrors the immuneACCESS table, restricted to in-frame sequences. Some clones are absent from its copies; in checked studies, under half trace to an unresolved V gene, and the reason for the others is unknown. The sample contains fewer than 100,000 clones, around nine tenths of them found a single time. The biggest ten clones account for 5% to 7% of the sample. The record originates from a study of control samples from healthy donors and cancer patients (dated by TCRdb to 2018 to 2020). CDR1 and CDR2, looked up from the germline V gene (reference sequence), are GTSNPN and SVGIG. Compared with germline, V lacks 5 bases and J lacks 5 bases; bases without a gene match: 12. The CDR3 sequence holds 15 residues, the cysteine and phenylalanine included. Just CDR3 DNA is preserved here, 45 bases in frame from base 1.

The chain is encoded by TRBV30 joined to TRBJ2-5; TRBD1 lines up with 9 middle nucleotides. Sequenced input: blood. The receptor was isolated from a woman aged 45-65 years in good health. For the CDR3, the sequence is CAWSLNRGLYETQYF. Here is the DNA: TGTGCCTGGTCCCTTAACAGGGGGCTATATGAGACCCAGTACTTC. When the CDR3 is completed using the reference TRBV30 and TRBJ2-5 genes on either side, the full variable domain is SQTIHQWPATLVQPVGSPLSLECTVEGTSNPNLYWYRQAAGRGLQLLFYSVGIGQISSEVPQNLSASRPQDRQFILSSKKLLLSDSGFYLCAWSLNRGLYETQYFGPGTRLLVL.